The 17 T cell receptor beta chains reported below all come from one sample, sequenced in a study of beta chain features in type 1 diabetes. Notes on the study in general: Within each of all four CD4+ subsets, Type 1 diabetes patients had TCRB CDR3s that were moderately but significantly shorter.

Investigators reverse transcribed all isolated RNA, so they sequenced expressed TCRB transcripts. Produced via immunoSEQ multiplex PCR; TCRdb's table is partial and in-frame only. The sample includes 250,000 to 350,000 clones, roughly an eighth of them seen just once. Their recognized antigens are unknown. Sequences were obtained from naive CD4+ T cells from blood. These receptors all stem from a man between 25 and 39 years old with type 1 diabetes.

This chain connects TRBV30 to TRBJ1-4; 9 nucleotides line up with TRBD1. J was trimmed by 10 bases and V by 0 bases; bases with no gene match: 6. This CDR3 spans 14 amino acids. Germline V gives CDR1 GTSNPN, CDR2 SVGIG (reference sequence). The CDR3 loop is CAWSVYRGQGKLFF. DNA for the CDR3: TGTGCCTGGAGTGTATACAGGGGGCAGGGAAAACTGTTTTTT.

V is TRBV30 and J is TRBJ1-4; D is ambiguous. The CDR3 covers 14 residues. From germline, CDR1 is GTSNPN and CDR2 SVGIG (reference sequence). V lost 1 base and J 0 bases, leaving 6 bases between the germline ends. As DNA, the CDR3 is TGTGCCTGGAGTGGGCACACAACTAATGAAAAACTGTTTTTT. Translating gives CAWSGHTTNEKLFF.

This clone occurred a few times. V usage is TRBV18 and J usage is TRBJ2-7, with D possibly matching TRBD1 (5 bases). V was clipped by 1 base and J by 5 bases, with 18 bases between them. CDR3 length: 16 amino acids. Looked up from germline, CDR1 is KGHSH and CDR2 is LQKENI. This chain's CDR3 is CASSPRSQGSGHEQYF. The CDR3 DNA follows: TGTGCCAGCTCACCACGGTCTCAGGGAAGTGGACACGAGCAGTACTTC.

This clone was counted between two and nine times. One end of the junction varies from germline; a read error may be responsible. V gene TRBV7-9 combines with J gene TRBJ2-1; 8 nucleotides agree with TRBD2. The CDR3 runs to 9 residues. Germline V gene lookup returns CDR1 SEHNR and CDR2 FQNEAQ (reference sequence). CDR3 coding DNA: TGCGCGGGAGGCAATGAGCAGTTCTTC. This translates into CAGGNEQFF.

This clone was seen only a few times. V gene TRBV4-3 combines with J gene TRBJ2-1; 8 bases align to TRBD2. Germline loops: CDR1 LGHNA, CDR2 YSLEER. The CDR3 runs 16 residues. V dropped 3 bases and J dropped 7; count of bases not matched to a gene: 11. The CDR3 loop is CASSHQGTSGRNEQFF. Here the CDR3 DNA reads TGCGCCAGCAGCCACCAGGGAACTAGCGGCAGGAATGAGCAGTTCTTC.

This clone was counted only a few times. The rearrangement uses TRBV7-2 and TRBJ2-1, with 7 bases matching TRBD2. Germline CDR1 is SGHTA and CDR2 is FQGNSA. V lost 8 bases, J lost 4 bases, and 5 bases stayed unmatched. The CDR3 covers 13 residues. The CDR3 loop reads CASGGSTYNEQFF. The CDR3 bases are TGTGCCAGCGGCGGGAGCACTTACAATGAGCAGTTCTTC.

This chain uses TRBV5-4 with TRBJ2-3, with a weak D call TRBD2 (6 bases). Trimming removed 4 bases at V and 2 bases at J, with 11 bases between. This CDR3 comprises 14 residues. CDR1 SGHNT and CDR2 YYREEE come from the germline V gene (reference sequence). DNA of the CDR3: TGTGCCAGCAGCCCCGGGGGTGACACAGATACGCAGTATTTT. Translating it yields CASSPGGDTDTQYF.

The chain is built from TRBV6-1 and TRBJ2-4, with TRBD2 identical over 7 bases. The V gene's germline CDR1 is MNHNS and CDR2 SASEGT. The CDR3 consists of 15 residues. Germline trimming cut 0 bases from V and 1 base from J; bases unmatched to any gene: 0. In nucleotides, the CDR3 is TGTGCCAGCAGTGAAGCGCGGGGGGCCAAAAACATTCAGTACTTC. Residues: CASSEARGAKNIQYF.

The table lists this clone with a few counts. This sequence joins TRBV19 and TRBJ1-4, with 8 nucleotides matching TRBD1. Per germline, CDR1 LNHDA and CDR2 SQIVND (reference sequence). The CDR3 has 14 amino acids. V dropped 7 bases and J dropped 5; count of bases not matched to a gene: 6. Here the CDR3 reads CASNWTGSNEKLFF. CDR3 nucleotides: TGTGCCAGTAACTGGACAGGGTCGAATGAAAAACTGTTTTTT.

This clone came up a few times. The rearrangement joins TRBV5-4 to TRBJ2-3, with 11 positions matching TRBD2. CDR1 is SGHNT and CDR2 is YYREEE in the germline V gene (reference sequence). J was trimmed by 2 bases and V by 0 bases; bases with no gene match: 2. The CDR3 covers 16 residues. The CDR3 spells CASSLELAGATDTQYF. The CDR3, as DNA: TGTGCCAGCAGCTTGGAACTAGCGGGAGCCACAGATACGCAGTATTTT.

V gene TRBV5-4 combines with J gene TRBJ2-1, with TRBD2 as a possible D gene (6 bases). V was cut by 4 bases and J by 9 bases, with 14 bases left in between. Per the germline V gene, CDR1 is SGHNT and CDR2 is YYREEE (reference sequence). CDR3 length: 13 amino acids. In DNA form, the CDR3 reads TGTGCCAGCAGCCAAGATCAGGAGGGTGAGCAGTTCTTC. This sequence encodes CASSQDQEGEQFF. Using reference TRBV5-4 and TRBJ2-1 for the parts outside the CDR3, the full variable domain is ETGVTQSPTHLIKTRGQQVTLRCSSQSGHNTVSWYQQALGQGPQFIFQYYREEENGRGNFPPRFSGLQFPNYSSELNVNALELDDSALYLCASSQDQEGEQFFGPGTRLTVL.

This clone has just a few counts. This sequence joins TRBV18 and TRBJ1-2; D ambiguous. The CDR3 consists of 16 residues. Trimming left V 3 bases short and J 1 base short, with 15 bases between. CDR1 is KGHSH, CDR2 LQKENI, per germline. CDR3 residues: CASSPQGRTINYGYTF. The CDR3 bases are TGTGCCAGCTCACCTCAAGGACGGACTATTAACTATGGCTACACCTTC.

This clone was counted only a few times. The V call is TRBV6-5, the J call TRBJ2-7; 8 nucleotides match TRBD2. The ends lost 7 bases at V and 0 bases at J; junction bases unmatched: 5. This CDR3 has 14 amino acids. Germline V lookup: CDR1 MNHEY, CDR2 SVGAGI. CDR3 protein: CASIPGGASYEQYF. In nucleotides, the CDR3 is TGTGCCAGCATCCCCGGGGGGGCCTCCTACGAGCAGTACTTC.

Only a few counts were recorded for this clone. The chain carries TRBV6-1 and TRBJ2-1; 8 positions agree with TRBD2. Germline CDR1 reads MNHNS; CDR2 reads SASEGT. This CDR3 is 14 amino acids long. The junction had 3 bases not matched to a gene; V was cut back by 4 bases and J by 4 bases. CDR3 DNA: TGTGCCAGCAGTGTAGCGGGACTTTACAATGAGCAGTTCTTC. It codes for CASSVAGLYNEQFF.

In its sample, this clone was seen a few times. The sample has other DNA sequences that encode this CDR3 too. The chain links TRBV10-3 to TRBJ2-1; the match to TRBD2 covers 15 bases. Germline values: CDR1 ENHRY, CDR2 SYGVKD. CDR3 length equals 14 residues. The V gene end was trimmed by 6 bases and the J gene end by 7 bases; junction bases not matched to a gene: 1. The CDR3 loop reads CAIRGLAGGNEQFF. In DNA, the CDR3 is TGTGCCATCAGAGGACTAGCGGGAGGGAATGAGCAGTTCTTC.

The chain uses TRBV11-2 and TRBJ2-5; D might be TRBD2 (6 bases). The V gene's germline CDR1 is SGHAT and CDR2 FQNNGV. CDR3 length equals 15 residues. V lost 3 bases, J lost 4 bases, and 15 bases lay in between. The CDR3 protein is CASSFLTSVGETQYF. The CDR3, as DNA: TGTGCCAGCAGCTTCTTGACTAGTGTAGGAGAGACCCAGTACTTC.

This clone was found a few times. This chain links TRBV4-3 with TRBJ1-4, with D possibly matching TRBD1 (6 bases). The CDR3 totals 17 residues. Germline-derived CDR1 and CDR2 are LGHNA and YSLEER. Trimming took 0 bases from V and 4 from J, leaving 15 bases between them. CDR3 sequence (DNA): TGCGCCAGCAGCCAAGACCTCAGACAGGACGGTAATGAAAAACTGTTTTTT. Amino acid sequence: CASSQDLRQDGNEKLFF.